Given below is one T cell receptor (beta chain) in context. Its antigen is not yet known. Base qualities are not recorded, but no much larger clone differs from it by a single base. Library preparation employed the immunoSEQ multiplex PCR assay. The immuneACCESS repertoire file appears here via TCRdb, limited to in-frame rearrangements. These files lack a portion of the clones; in checked studies, under half of the deficit traces to unresolved V genes, and the cause of the others is not known. This sample has roughly 59,000 clones in its table, and approximately 86% of those were observed once. Approximately 4.7% of the sample is taken by the ten largest. This entry comes from a study of technical replicates of blood from a few donors (dated by TCRdb to about 2017). CDR1 SGHVS and CDR2 FNYEAQ were looked up in the germline V gene. V is cut by 0 bases and J by 4 bases, and the space between the germline ends is 13 bases. The CDR3 numbers 15 residues from cysteine through phenylalanine. Only the CDR3 DNA is retained, 45 bases long and in frame from the first base.

The sequenced sample consisted of PBMCs. The source is a human donor in good health. Some clones in this sample may be carry-over from other donors' samples. The sequence links TRBV7-6 to TRBJ2-7, with a weak D call of TRBD1 (6 bases match). The encoded CDR3 is CASSLAQGSLYEQYF. The nucleotides read TGTGCCAGCAGCTTAGCCCAGGGGAGTTTGTACGAGCAGTACTTC.